These 4 T cell receptor beta chains were sequenced from one sample in a study of T cell changes during pregnancy in multiple sclerosis. Measured with immunoSEQ multiplex PCR; TCRdb has only the in-frame clones, and not every one. The data contain 39,000 or so clones, roughly 90% of them singletons. This sample comprised CD8+ T cells from peripheral blood mononuclear cells, obtained before pregnancy. Every receptor here comes from a female donor with multiple sclerosis, enrolled in a pregnancy study.

The rearrangement links TRBV5-1 to TRBJ2-5; 9 nucleotides match TRBD2. The CDR3 is made up of 15 amino acids. Germline lookup yields CDR1 SGHRS and CDR2 YFSETQ. The ends lost 0 bases at V and 4 bases at J; junction bases unmatched: 4. CDR3 bases: TGCGCCAGCAGCTTGGATGGCGGGAGGGGAGAGACCCAGTACTTC. Amino acid sequence: CASSLDGGRGETQYF.

The V gene is TRBV6-5, the J gene TRBJ2-1; TRBD2 agrees at 9 bases. The CDR3 covers 15 residues. The trim removed 5 bases at V and 0 bases at J, leaving 2 bases unmatched. The germline V gene has CDR1 MNHEY and CDR2 SVGAGI. The CDR3 coding sequence is TGTGCCAGCAGTCGTAGCGGGAGCTCCTACAATGAGCAGTTCTTC. The encoded protein is CASSRSGSSYNEQFF.

A remark on this clone: Germline and junction disagree at one end, which may indicate a read error. The V gene is TRBV2, the J gene TRBJ1-2, with D perhaps TRBD1 (5 bases). This CDR3 region has 10 residues. Germline V lookup: CDR1 SNHLY, CDR2 FYNNEI. This CDR3 is CASGGRHPDF. The CDR3 bases are TGTGCCAGCGGGGGGAGACATCCCGACTTC.

The V call is TRBV29-1, the J call TRBJ2-3, with D unresolved. CDR3 length: 13 amino acids. Per germline, CDR1 SQVTM and CDR2 ANQGSEA. V lost 0 bases and J lost 6, with 10 bases in between. CDR3 sequence: CSVEDGPNDTQYF. The CDR3 DNA is TGCAGCGTTGAAGATGGGCCCAACGATACGCAGTATTTT.